This T cell receptor beta chain is drawn from a study of technical replicates of blood from several donors. TCRdb keeps only in-frame clones here, not all; method: immunoSEQ multiplex PCR. The table lists approximately 70,000 clones, approximately 89% of them singletons. Trimming removed 0 bases from V and 0 bases from J, with 9 bases in between. The CDR3 has 16 amino acids. The germline V gene encodes CDR1 LGHNA and CDR2 YSLEER. This rearrangement joins TRBV4-3 to TRBJ2-1; D gene uncertain. The sequence came from a human donor in good health. Some clones in this sample may be carry-over from other donors' samples. The sequenced sample was PBMCs. Here the CDR3 reads CASSQEIPSSYNEQFF. In DNA form, the CDR3 reads TGCGCCAGCAGCCAAGAAATTCCGAGCTCCTACAATGAGCAGTTCTTC.